This is a list of T cell receptor beta chains from one sample in a study of T cells in Graves' hyperthyroidism and ophthalmopathy. MiXCR was run by TCRdb on the multiplex PCR reads, yielding one entry per CDR3 protein. The sample carries roughly 570,000 distinct CDR3 sequences, 40% to 55% recorded once. The sequenced sample was peripheral blood or thyroid tissue (not recorded which). These receptors were collected from an adult woman with Graves' disease, either hyperthyroidism or ophthalmopathy (not recorded which). Both conserved end residues are part of each CDR3. The order of the fields is D gene, J gene, clone size, V gene, CDR3 protein, CDR3 DNA. D genes are given only for firm matches. Not every row has a clone size; where given, it reads once, few, many or a size class.

>TRBD2|TRBJ2-7|many|TRBV20-1
CSARDLEAGDVWEQYF
TGCAGTGCTAGAGATCTGGAAGCGGGGGATGTCTGGGAGCAGTACTTC
>TRBD1|TRBJ1-2|few|TRBV11-2
CASSLGQGVGYTF
TGTGCCAGCAGCCTCGGACAGGGCGTTGGCTACACCTTC
>-|TRBJ1-6|-|TRBV7-3
CASSLPRSDTSSYNSPLHF
TGTGCCAGCAGCTTACCACGGAGTGACACCAGCTCCTATAATTCACCCCTCCACTTT
>-|TRBJ1-2|many|TRBV28
CATPSLVDGYTF
TGTGCCACTCCCAGTCTCGTGGATGGCTACACCTTC
>-|TRBJ1-2|once|TRBV4-2
CASSQGRTAANYGYTF
TGTGCCAGCAGCCAAGGAAGGACAGCCGCGAACTATGGCTACACCTTC
>TRBD1|TRBJ2-7|-|TRBV6-1
CASSYLGQGSYEQYF
TGTGCCAGCAGCTACCTGGGACAGGGATCCTACGAGCAGTACTTC
>-|TRBJ2-1|few|TRBV24-1
CATSDSQYNEQFF
TGTGCCACCAGTGATAGCCAGTACAATGAGCAGTTCTTC
>TRBD1|TRBJ1-5|once|TRBV10-3
CAISQGGHQPQHF
TGTGCCATCAGTCAGGGGGGTCATCAGCCCCAGCATTTT
>-|TRBJ1-2|-|TRBV10-3
CAIRPDKGQTSGYTF
TGTGCCATCAGGCCGGATAAAGGACAGACGTCTGGCTACACCTTC
>-|TRBJ1-3|-|TRBV29-1
CSATPDRPGNTIYF
TGCAGCGCAACCCCGGACAGACCTGGAAACACCATATATTTT
>TRBD1|TRBJ2-2|many|TRBV6-6
CASSRQGSGSGELFF
TGTGCCAGCAGTCGACAGGGGTCGGGCTCCGGGGAGCTGTTTTTT
>TRBD2|TRBJ2-2|-|TRBV20-1
CSARKAGDITGELFF
TGCAGTGCTAGAAAGGCGGGAGATATCACCGGGGAGCTGTTTTTT
>-|TRBJ2-7|-|TRBV15
CATSRDIGVTYEQYF
TGTGCCACCAGCAGAGATATAGGCGTTACCTACGAGCAGTACTTC
>-|TRBJ1-5|-|TRBV11-2
CASSSQGSRGQQPQHF
TGTGCCAGCAGCTCACAAGGGAGTCGGGGTCAACAGCCCCAGCATTTT
>-|TRBJ1-5|many|TRBV19
CASSQRLSNQPQHF
TGTGCCAGTAGCCAGAGACTTAGCAATCAGCCCCAGCATTTT
>-|TRBJ2-5|-|TRBV20-1
CSAVSQGYGAQYF
TGCAGTGCAGTCTCTCAGGGCTATGGGGCCCAGTACTTC
>-|TRBJ1-2|many|TRBV15
CATRDSNYGYTF
TGTGCCACGAGGGACTCGAACTATGGCTACACCTTC
>TRBD1|TRBJ2-6|many|TRBV9
CASSARGQGIIAGANVLTF
TGTGCCAGCAGCGCCCGGGGACAGGGAATTATTGCTGGGGCCAACGTCCTGACTTTC
>TRBD1|TRBJ1-3|-|TRBV10-3
CAISESTGGALGNTIYF
TGTGCCATCAGTGAGTCGACAGGGGGCGCCTTGGGAAACACCATATATTTT
>-|TRBJ1-6|many|TRBV7-3
CASSSGSAGSPLHF
TGTGCCAGCAGCTCAGGGTCGGCGGGATCACCCCTCCACTTT
>TRBD1|TRBJ2-7|many|TRBV5-1
CASSLAGQGASGEQYF
TGCGCCAGCAGCTTGGCTGGACAGGGGGCTTCAGGCGAGCAGTACTTC
>-|TRBJ2-3|few|TRBV7-2
CASSSSGGGDTQYF
TGTGCCAGCAGCTCTAGCGGAGGGGGAGATACGCAGTATTTT
>-|TRBJ2-2|once|TRBV2
CASKAGGASGNTRELFF
TGTGCCAGCAAGGCCGGCGGCGCCTCTGGAAACACCAGGGAGCTGTTTTTT
>-|TRBJ1-1|few|TRBV4-1
CASSHNSMNTEAFF
TGCGCCAGCAGCCATAACAGCATGAACACTGAAGCTTTCTTT
>-|TRBJ2-5|many|TRBV7-9
CASSPRRDLRFQETQYF
TGTGCCAGCAGCCCCCGTCGGGACCTTAGGTTTCAAGAGACCCAGTACTTC
>-|TRBJ2-2|many|TRBV7-2
CASSINTGELFF
TGTGCCAGCAGCATTAACACCGGGGAGCTGTTTTTT
>-|TRBJ1-1|-|TRBV19
CASKEEPLRNTEAFF
TGTGCCAGTAAAGAAGAACCCCTAAGGAACACTGAAGCTTTCTTT
>-|TRBJ1-5|-|TRBV20-1
CSAKSHQSHHF
TGCAGTGCTAAGTCCCATCAGTCCCATCATTTT
>-|TRBJ2-5|-|TRBV29-1
CSAAEGGRWETQYF
TGCAGCGCCGCGGAGGGGGGCAGGTGGGAGACCCAGTACTTC
>-|TRBJ2-7|few|TRBV27
CASSYQPKEGSSYEQYF
TGTGCCAGCAGTTACCAACCCAAGGAAGGGAGCTCCTACGAGCAGTACTTC
>TRBD1|TRBJ1-1|many|TRBV5-1
CASSAGTGGSAFF
TGCGCCAGCAGCGCGGGGACAGGGGGCTCGGCTTTCTTT
>TRBD1|TRBJ2-6|once|TRBV5-4
CASSSTGTGLGANVLTF
TGTGCCAGCAGCTCCACCGGGACAGGGCTTGGGGCCAACGTCCTGACTTTC
>-|TRBJ1-2|-|TRBV5-1
CASSTTGNGGYTF
TGCGCCAGCAGCACCACAGGGAATGGGGGCTACACCTTC